This TCR beta chain was found in a study of T-cell memory formation after mild COVID-19. TCRdb re-called the 5' RACE reads through MiXCR, storing one row per CDR3 protein. The sample shows 280,000 or so distinct CDR3 sequences, approximately 8.4% of them seen only once. With V trimmed by 8 bases and J by 2 bases, 6 bases remained unmatched. Germline V lookup: CDR1 SGHRS, CDR2 YFSETQ. The CDR3 contains 13 residues. The clonotype was recovered from a man between 18 and 35 years old who had mild COVID-19 (a few samples of this study predate the infection). Cell type and time point are not known. The sample comprised PBMCs or a T cell subset sorted from them (not recorded which). The chain has TRBV5-1 and TRBJ2-7; TRBD1 aligns across 8 bases. The CDR3 sequence is CASARDRPYEQYF. CDR3 DNA: TGCGCCAGTGCTAGGGACAGGCCCTACGAGCAGTACTTC. Variable domain in full (rest from reference TRBV5-1 and TRBJ2-7): KAGVTQTPRYLIKTRGQQVTLSCSPISGHRSVSWYQQTPGQGLQFLFEYFSETQRNKGNFPGRFSGRQFSNSRSEMNVSTLELGDSALYLCASARDRPYEQYFGPGTRLTVT.